This entry is about one T cell receptor beta chain. Its antigen remains unidentified. The data were obtained in a study of OX40 agonist ivuxolimab in advanced cancers. Whole-study context: Patients in the trial were receiving intravenous ivuxolimab every 2 weeks, at doses of 0.01 to 10 mg/kg. Allowance was made for prior anti-PD-1, anti-PD-L1 or anti-CTLA-4 therapy, and about 37% had some. Whole-study findings and limits: Nonresponders included some who also had low normalized T-cell clonal expansion.

Sampling of blood occurred at baseline, cycle 4 day 1, and cycle 7 day 1. Deletions cut 6 bases from V and 4 bases from J, with 14 bases between. This CDR3 is built from 14 residues. Germline V lookup: CDR1 MNHEY, CDR2 SVGAGI. Clones were read by immunoSEQ multiplex PCR, and TCRdb kept only the in-frame ones, dropping some. The repertoire holds about 20,000 clones, with roughly 80% as singletons. The chain combines TRBV6-5 with TRBJ2-3; tentative D call: TRBD1 (5 bases). Sequencing was performed on CD4+ or CD8+ T cells sorted from blood, taken in a trial of the OX40 agonist ivuxolimab. This clonotype was obtained from an adult with an advanced solid tumor such as melanoma, head and neck, liver or kidney cancer. Written as DNA, the CDR3 is TGTGCCAGCAGCTGGGCCAGGGTAGCAGATACGCAGTATTTT. This gives the protein CASSWARVADTQYF.